This T cell receptor beta chain is from a study of shared clonotypes between healthy human individuals. The V gene lost 1 base and the J gene lost 1 base, with 10 bases spanning the gap. Germline CDR1 and CDR2: LNHDA and SQIVND (reference sequence). The CDR3 has 15 residues. CD45RO-negative, CCR7-selected cells formed the naive CD8 fraction, which excluded terminally differentiated effector memory CD45RA+ cells. An assay was performed, and its level was deep. Generated by immunoSEQ multiplex PCR, the TCRdb table keeps only in-frame clones and is missing some. The repertoire holds 550,000 to 650,000 clones, with about 95% as singletons.

The receptor's source is a woman aged 25 to 45 in good health. The V gene is TRBV19, the J gene TRBJ1-1, with D hard to call. The sequenced sample was naive CD8+ T cells sorted from blood. This CDR3 is CASSIAHSRNTEAFF. The CDR3 nucleotides are TGTGCCAGTAGTATAGCGCACAGCAGGAACACTGAAGCTTTCTTT.